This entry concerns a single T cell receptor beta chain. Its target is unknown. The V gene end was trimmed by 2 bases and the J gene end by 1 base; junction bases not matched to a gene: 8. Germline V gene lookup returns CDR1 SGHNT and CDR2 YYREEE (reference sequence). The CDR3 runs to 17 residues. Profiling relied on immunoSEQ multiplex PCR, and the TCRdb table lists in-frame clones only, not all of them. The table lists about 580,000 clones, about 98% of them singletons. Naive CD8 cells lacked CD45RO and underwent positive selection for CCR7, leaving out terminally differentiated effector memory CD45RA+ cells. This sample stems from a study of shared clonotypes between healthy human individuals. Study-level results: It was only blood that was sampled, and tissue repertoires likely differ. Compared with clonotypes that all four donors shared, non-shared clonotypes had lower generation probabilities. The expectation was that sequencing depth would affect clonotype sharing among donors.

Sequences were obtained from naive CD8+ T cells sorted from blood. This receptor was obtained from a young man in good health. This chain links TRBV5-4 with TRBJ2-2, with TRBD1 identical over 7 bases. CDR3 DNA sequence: TGTGCCAGCAGCTTTTGGGAAGACAGGGTGAACACCGGGGAGCTGTTTTTT. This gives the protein CASSFWEDRVNTGELFF.